This T cell receptor beta chain came from a study of Ad26.COV2.S vaccination and SARS-CoV-2 variants. Overall study: Donor was one of the participants in the Ad26.COV2.S arm of the COV1001 trial. Into the muscle, Ad26.COV2.S was dosed once or twice, 56 days apart.

Stated treatment: roughly 19 received Ad26.COV2.S at low or high dose, single or two shots; about 5 received placebo; per-sample allocation not given. Sampling occurred on day 63 after the first vaccine or placebo injection. The shot given was an Ad26 vector that makes Wuhan-strain SARS-CoV-2 spike. Method: immunoSEQ multiplex PCR; TCRdb's copy keeps in-frame clones and lacks some. The sample holds about 390,000 clones, about 85% seen once. This TCR was sampled from a person aged 18-60 years who received the Ad26.COV2.S COVID-19 vaccine or a placebo. The sample was peripheral blood, taken in a trial of Ad26.COV2.S vaccine versus placebo.

The CDR3: CASSVGGYNEKLFF. In DNA, the CDR3 is TGTGCCAGCAGCGTTGGAGGTTATAATGAAAAACTGTTTTTT. V is TRBV9 and J is TRBJ1-4; the D is unclear. The CDR3 covers 14 residues. CDR1 is SGDLS, CDR2 YYNGEE, per germline. The V end lost 2 bases, the J end lost 4 bases, and 9 bases lay between the germline ends.